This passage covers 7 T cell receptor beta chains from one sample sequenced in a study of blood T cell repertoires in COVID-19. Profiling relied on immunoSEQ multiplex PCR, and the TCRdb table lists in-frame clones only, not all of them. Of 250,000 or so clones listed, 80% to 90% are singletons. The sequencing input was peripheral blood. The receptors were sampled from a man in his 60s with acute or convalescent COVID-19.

The CDR3 sequence: CASSPPSGTDTQYF. The CDR3 DNA is TGTGCCAGCTCACCACCGTCGGGCACAGATACGCAGTATTTT. The gene calls are TRBV18 and TRBJ2-3; D remains unclear. The CDR3 has 14 residues. V was shortened by 0 bases and J by 1 base, with 5 bases between the two germline ends. Germline V gene data show CDR1 as KGHSH and CDR2 as LQKENI.

The CDR3 loop reads CASSVETGNSPLHF. CDR3 nucleotides: TGTGCCAGCAGCGTAGAAACGGGGAATTCACCCCTCCACTTT. This chain links TRBV9 with TRBJ1-6; no firm D call. The V and J ends lost 0 bases and 7 bases respectively, with 8 bases between them. The CDR3 covers 14 residues. The germline V gene encodes CDR1 SGDLS and CDR2 YYNGEE.

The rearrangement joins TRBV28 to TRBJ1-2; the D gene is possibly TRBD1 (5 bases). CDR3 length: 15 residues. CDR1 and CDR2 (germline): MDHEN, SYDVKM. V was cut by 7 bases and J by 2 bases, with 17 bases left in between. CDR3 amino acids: CASTHLGGVNYGYTF. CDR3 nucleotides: TGTGCCAGCACCCACTTGGGGGGGGTAAACTATGGCTACACCTTC.

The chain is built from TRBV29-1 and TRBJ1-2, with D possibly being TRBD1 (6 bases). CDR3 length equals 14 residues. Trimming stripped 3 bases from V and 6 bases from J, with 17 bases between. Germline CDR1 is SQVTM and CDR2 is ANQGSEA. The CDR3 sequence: CSVDRPGHGDGYTF. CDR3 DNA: TGCAGCGTTGACCGACCGGGACATGGGGATGGCTACACCTTC.

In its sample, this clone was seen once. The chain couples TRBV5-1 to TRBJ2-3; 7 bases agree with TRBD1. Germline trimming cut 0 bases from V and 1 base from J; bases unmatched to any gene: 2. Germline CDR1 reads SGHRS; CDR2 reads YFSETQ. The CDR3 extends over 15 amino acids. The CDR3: CASSLGGTGTDTQYF. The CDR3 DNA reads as TGCGCCAGCAGCTTGGGAGGGACAGGCACAGATACGCAGTATTTT.

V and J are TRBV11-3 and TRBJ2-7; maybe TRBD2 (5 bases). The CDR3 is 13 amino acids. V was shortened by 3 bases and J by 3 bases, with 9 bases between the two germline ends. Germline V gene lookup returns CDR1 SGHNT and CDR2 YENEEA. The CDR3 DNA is TGTGCCAGCAGCTTTTTACGGGGCTACGAGCAGTACTTC. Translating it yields CASSFLRGYEQYF. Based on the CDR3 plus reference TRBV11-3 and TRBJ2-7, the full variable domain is EAGVVQSPRYKIIEKKQPVAFWCNPISGHNTLYWYLQNLGQGPELLIRYENEEAVDDSQLPKDRFSAERLKGVDSTLKIQPAELGDSAVYLCASSFLRGYEQYFGPGTRLTVT.

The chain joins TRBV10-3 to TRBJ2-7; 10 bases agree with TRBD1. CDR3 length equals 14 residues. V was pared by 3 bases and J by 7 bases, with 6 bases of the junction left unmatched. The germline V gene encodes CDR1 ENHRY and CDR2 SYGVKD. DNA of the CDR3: TGTGCCATCAGTGAACGACAGGGGGCGGAGGAGCAGTACTTC. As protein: CAISERQGAEEQYF.